The present entry profiles one T cell receptor (beta chain) with its context. Some clones are missing from TCRdb's copy, which holds only in-frame ones; the method was immunoSEQ multiplex PCR. The sample lists 300,000 to 350,000 clones, 75% to 90% occurring once. The data were obtained in a study of blood T cell repertoires in COVID-19. Looking at the study overall: Acute and convalescent COVID-19 samples came from the United States, Italy and Spain. The cDNA or gDNA used as material had been derived from T cells, B-cell-depleted T cells, or PBMCs.

CDR3 length: 13 amino acids. The germline gives CDR1 WSHSY, CDR2 SAAADI. V was trimmed by 4 bases and J by 3 bases, leaving 9 bases between them. The material sequenced was peripheral blood. This TCR was recovered from a man between 18 and 35 years old with active or convalescent COVID-19. The V gene is TRBV10-2, the J gene TRBJ1-1; possible D gene TRBD1, 6 bases. The CDR3 DNA reads as TGCGCCAGCAGTGTGAGGACAGACACTGAAGCTTTCTTT. Translation gives CASSVRTDTEAFF.